The 26 T cell receptor beta chains listed next were all sequenced from one sample in a study of blood T cell repertoires in COVID-19. Only in-frame clones appear in the TCRdb table, and some are missing; sequencing was by immunoSEQ multiplex PCR. The sample lists 250,000 to 350,000 clones, around 90% occurring once. Material for sequencing was peripheral blood. The receptors shown here come from a woman aged 45 to 65 with COVID-19, enrolled during active disease.

The rearrangement links TRBV10-3 to TRBJ1-1; no firm D call. The V and J ends lost 3 bases and 1 base respectively, with 9 bases between them. Germline V gives CDR1 ENHRY, CDR2 SYGVKD. This CDR3 contains 14 residues. CDR3 DNA: TGTGCCATCAGTGACCCTGACACGAACACTGAAGCTTTCTTT. Amino acids: CAISDPDTNTEAFF.

The chain combines TRBV20-1 with TRBJ1-3, with a possible D match to TRBD1 (6 bases). CDR1 is DFQATT and CDR2 is SNEGSKA in the germline V gene (reference sequence). CDR3 length: 13 amino acids. V lost 3 bases and J lost 2, with 8 bases in between. The CDR3 region has the DNA TGCAGTGCTAGTACAGGGACTGGAAACACCATATATTTT. Protein product: CSASTGTGNTIYF.

The V call is TRBV6-1, the J call TRBJ2-1, with D possibly being TRBD2 (5 bases). V was trimmed by 4 bases and J by 3 bases, leaving 19 bases between them. The CDR3 loop spans 17 amino acids. Germline lookup yields CDR1 MNHNS and CDR2 SASEGT. CDR3 amino acids: CASSVGSGSSGYNEQFF. The CDR3 DNA reads as TGTGCCAGCAGTGTAGGTTCTGGGAGTTCTGGCTACAATGAGCAGTTCTTC.

The CDR3 nucleotides read TGTGCCAGCAGCTTAGATACATACAGGGGGCGTTCCTATGGCTACACCTTC. As protein: CASSLDTYRGRSYGYTF. The rearrangement links TRBV11-3 to TRBJ1-2, with TRBD1 identical over 9 bases. J gave up 4 bases and V 0 bases, and 9 bases lay outside the gene matches. The CDR3 spans 17 residues. Germline-derived CDR1 and CDR2 are SGHNT and YENEEA. Looking up the rest from reference TRBV11-3 and TRBJ1-2 gives the full variable domain: EAGVVQSPRYKIIEKKQPVAFWCNPISGHNTLYWYLQNLGQGPELLIRYENEEAVDDSQLPKDRFSAERLKGVDSTLKIQPAELGDSAVYLCASSLDTYRGRSYGYTFGSGTRLTVV.

This rearrangement joins TRBV3-1 (or the pseudogene TRBV3-2) to TRBJ2-7; 7 bases agree with TRBD2. CDR3 length: 19 amino acids. Germline assignment: CDR1 LGHDT and CDR2 YNNKEL (reference sequence). V was pared by 3 bases and J by 6 bases, with 23 bases of the junction left unmatched. The CDR3 spells CASSHPGSGKLARVSEQYF. CDR3 sequence (DNA): TGTGCCAGCAGCCATCCCGGGTCAGGAAAACTAGCGAGAGTGAGCGAGCAGTACTTC.

This chain uses TRBV2 with TRBJ2-7, with a possible D match to TRBD1 (5 bases). This CDR3 contains 13 residues. The germline gives CDR1 SNHLY, CDR2 FYNNEI. V lost 6 bases and J lost 1, with 10 bases in between. The CDR3 DNA sequence: TGTGCCAGCAGGAAAGGACATTCCTACGAGCAGTACTTC. Translation: CASRKGHSYEQYF.

This chain uses TRBV30 with TRBJ2-2, with TRBD2 identical over 8 bases. The CDR3 contains 15 residues. J was trimmed by 4 bases and V by 5 bases; bases with no gene match: 9. Germline CDR1 GTSNPN, CDR2 SVGIG (reference sequence). The CDR3: CAWDPTSASTGELFF. The CDR3 DNA reads as TGTGCCTGGGACCCGACTAGCGCCAGCACCGGGGAGCTGTTTTTT.

The V call is TRBV10-1, the J call TRBJ2-7, with a possible D match to TRBD2 (5 bases). There are 16 residues in the CDR3. V was clipped by 4 bases and J by 3 bases, with 19 bases between them. The germline V gene encodes CDR1 WNHNN and CDR2 SYGVQD (reference sequence). The CDR3 spells CASSGIWGSAYYEQYF. The CDR3, as DNA: TGCGCCAGCAGTGGAATCTGGGGTAGCGCTTACTACGAGCAGTACTTC.

This rearrangement joins TRBV30 to TRBJ2-7; no reliable D call. Germline CDR1 GTSNPN, CDR2 SVGIG (reference sequence). The CDR3 is 14 residues long. V lost 2 bases and J 0 bases, leaving 11 bases between the germline ends. Written as DNA, the CDR3 is TGTGCCTGGAGTCCCACGGGTAGCTCCTACGAGCAGTACTTC. Residues: CAWSPTGSSYEQYF.

V gene TRBV12-3 or TRBV12-4 combines with J gene TRBJ2-5; 7 bases map to TRBD1. The CDR3 is 13 amino acids. V shed 7 bases and J 5 bases; nucleotides not matched to a gene: 7. In DNA, the CDR3 is TGTGCCAGCAACCCTGACAGGGAGGAGACCCAGTACTTC. Amino acids: CASNPDREETQYF.

The rearrangement uses TRBV27 and TRBJ1-4, with unresolved D. The CDR3 runs to 14 residues. Germline CDR1 MNHEY, CDR2 SMNVEV (reference sequence). Trimming pared 3 bases from V and 1 base from J, leaving 6 bases between. The CDR3 here is CASSLAGTNEKLFF. CDR3 bases: TGTGCCAGCAGTTTGGCAGGAACTAATGAAAAACTGTTTTTT.

Comment on this clone: Other DNA variants within this sample encode the same CDR3. The rearrangement uses TRBV5-1 and TRBJ2-3, with no clear D. V lost 0 bases to trimming and J lost 4 bases, with 3 bases between them. This CDR3 contains 12 residues. CDR1 is SGHRS and CDR2 is YFSETQ in the germline V gene. The CDR3 DNA reads TGCGCCAGCAGCTTGGACTCAGATACGCAGTATTTT. Amino acids: CASSLDSDTQYF. The full variable domain, with the rest looked up from reference TRBV5-1 and TRBJ2-3, is KAGVTQTPRYLIKTRGQQVTLSCSPISGHRSVSWYQQTPGQGLQFLFEYFSETQRNKGNFPGRFSGRQFSNSRSEMNVSTLELGDSALYLCASSLDSDTQYFGPGTRLTVL.

This sequence joins TRBV25-1 and TRBJ1-2; tentatively, D is TRBD1 (6 bases). Trimming stripped 4 bases from V and 8 bases from J, with 17 bases between. Germline-derived CDR1 and CDR2 are MGHDK and SYGVNS. The CDR3 is made up of 14 amino acids. The CDR3: CASSGLLQGRGYTF. As DNA, the CDR3 is TGTGCCAGCAGTGGACTCCTACAGGGTAGGGGCTACACCTTC.

V usage is TRBV24-1 and J usage is TRBJ2-7, with D tentatively TRBD1 (6 bases). With 7 bases removed from V and 3 bases from J, the gap between germline ends came to 21 bases. CDR1 and CDR2 (germline): KGHDR, SFDVKD. The CDR3 spans 16 residues. The CDR3 region has the DNA TGTGCCACCAGGGTCGTTGAGGGCAGGGGTCACTACGAGCAGTACTTC. Translating gives CATRVVEGRGHYEQYF.

This clone was seen just once. This chain links TRBV13 with TRBJ2-5; no definite D call. The germline gives CDR1 PRHDT, CDR2 FYEKMQ (reference sequence). The CDR3 is 14 amino acids. Trimming pared 5 bases from V and 2 bases from J, leaving 12 bases between. CDR3 residues: CASSLTRLQETQYF. The CDR3 region has the DNA TGTGCCAGCAGCCTGACTCGGCTTCAAGAGACCCAGTACTTC.

The chain uses TRBV7-9 and TRBJ2-2; 10 nucleotides match TRBD2. Germline V lookup: CDR1 SEHNR, CDR2 FQNEAQ (reference sequence). The V segment lost 2 bases and the J segment 3 bases; nucleotides outside the gene matches: 0. The CDR3 is 15 residues long. The CDR3: CASSLLAGDTGELFF. DNA for the CDR3: TGTGCCAGCAGCTTACTAGCGGGAGACACCGGGGAGCTGTTTTTT. Combining the CDR3 with reference TRBV7-9 and TRBJ2-2 gives the whole variable domain DTGVSQNPRHKITKRGQNVTFRCDPISEHNRLYWYRQTLGQGPEFLTYFQNEAQLEKSRLLSDRFSAERPKGSFSTLEIQRTEQGDSAMYLCASSLLAGDTGELFFGEGSRLTVL.

As to this clone: Other DNA sequences from this sample encode an identical CDR3 as well. This chain uses TRBV6-2 or TRBV6-3 with TRBJ2-1; D ambiguous. With 2 bases removed from V and 6 bases from J, the gap between germline ends came to 2 bases. This CDR3 has 11 amino acids. Germline CDR1 reads MNHEY; CDR2 reads SVGEGT. The DNA for the CDR3 is TGTGCCAGCAGTTACCTCAATGAGCAGTTCTTC. This codes for CASSYLNEQFF.

J is TRBJ2-5 and V is TRBV30, with D possibly TRBD1 on 6 matching bases. The CDR3 length is 11 residues. Germline V gene lookup returns CDR1 GTSNPN and CDR2 SVGIG (reference sequence). The germline V and J ends were trimmed by 4 bases and 7 bases, with 10 bases remaining between them. The CDR3 DNA is TGTGCCTGGACACAGGGCTCGACCCAGTACTTC. This encodes CAWTQGSTQYF.

This rearrangement joins TRBV11-1 to TRBJ2-7; D unresolved. Trimming shortened V by 5 bases and J by 6 bases, and 17 bases separated the two germline ends. From germline, CDR1 is SGHAT and CDR2 FQDESV (reference sequence). The CDR3 is 14 residues long. The CDR3 DNA reads as TGTGCCAGCAGCCCCCGGTGGTATGCCCGCGAGCAGTACTTC. Translated: CASSPRWYAREQYF.

The chain recombines TRBV30 with TRBJ1-2, with D possibly TRBD1 on 5 matching bases. V shed 1 base and J shed 5 bases, with 8 bases lying between them. The germline CDR1 and CDR2 sequences are GTSNPN and SVGIG (reference sequence). This CDR3 has 12 amino acids. CDR3 coding DNA: TGTGCCTGGAGTGGGGGACTTTATGGCTACACCTTC. Its translation is CAWSGGLYGYTF.

V gene TRBV12-5 combines with J gene TRBJ2-2; a possible D gene is TRBD2 (7 bases). Trimming removed 4 bases from V and 2 bases from J, with 17 bases in between. CDR1 is LGHNT and CDR2 is FRNRAP in the germline V gene. The CDR3 is 17 residues long. The CDR3 DNA follows: TGTGCTAGTGGTTCCGCCCTCTGGGGGGGCAACACCGGGGAGCTGTTTTTT. Protein product: CASGSALWGGNTGELFF.

This chain uses TRBV21-1 with TRBJ1-2. TRBV21-1 is a pseudogene locus. The length of the CDR3 is 17 residues. CDR3 sequence: CASSNRDWQRLDGGYTF. As DNA, the CDR3 is TGTGCCAGCAGCAACCGGGACTGGCAACGTCTTGATGGTGGCTACACCTTC.

This clone has only a few counts. The chain has TRBV5-1 and TRBJ2-7; 11 nucleotides match TRBD2. CDR1 and CDR2 (germline): SGHRS, YFSETQ. The CDR3 contains 15 residues. The ends lost 3 bases at V and 6 bases at J; junction bases unmatched: 8. CDR3 region: CASSSPGLAVGEQYF. For the CDR3, the DNA is TGCGCCAGCAGCTCGCCGGGACTAGCGGTAGGCGAGCAGTACTTC. Full variable domain (rest looked up from reference TRBV5-1 and TRBJ2-7): KAGVTQTPRYLIKTRGQQVTLSCSPISGHRSVSWYQQTPGQGLQFLFEYFSETQRNKGNFPGRFSGRQFSNSRSEMNVSTLELGDSALYLCASSSPGLAVGEQYFGPGTRLTVT.

The chain carries TRBV6-1 and TRBJ2-7; the match to TRBD2 covers 10 bases. Per the germline V gene, CDR1 is MNHNS and CDR2 is SASEGT. The V segment lost 4 bases and the J segment 2 bases; nucleotides outside the gene matches: 17. The CDR3 is 19 residues long. Here the CDR3 DNA reads TGTGCCAGCAGTGGGACAGGTGGAAGACTAGCGGGCCCCCCCTACGAGCAGTACTTC. It translates to CASSGTGGRLAGPPYEQYF.

The genes are TRBV7-9 and TRBJ1-1; D uncertain. The CDR3 runs to 14 residues. V was pared by 1 base and J by 7 bases, with 13 bases between. Germline V gene sequence: CDR1 SEHNR, CDR2 FQNEAQ (reference sequence). CDR3 nucleotides: TGTGCCAGCAGCTTAGGTTCCCAAGAGAATGAAGCTTTCTTT. Translated, it gives CASSLGSQENEAFF.

The genes are TRBV29-1 and TRBJ2-5, with 9 bases matching TRBD1. CDR1 is SQVTM, CDR2 ANQGSEA, per germline. This CDR3 comprises 14 residues. V shed 6 bases, J shed 5 bases, and the junction held 10 bases outside the gene matches. CDR3 sequence reads: CSVAPGTGRETQYF. CDR3 coding DNA: TGCAGCGTGGCTCCCGGGACAGGGAGGGAGACCCAGTACTTC.